Presented here are 26 T cell receptor beta chains from one specimen sequenced in a study of breast tumors, draining lymph nodes, adjacent tissues. The lymph nodes were axillary draining lymph nodes from breast cancer patients. TCRdb re-derived calls from the multiplex PCR reads in MiXCR, one entry per CDR3 protein. The sample comprises roughly 120,000 distinct CDR3 sequences, about 20% of which are singletons, and 3% to 4% rests with the top ten. Sequences were obtained from axillary lymph node tissue. The receptors originated from a female donor with breast cancer. Some clones in this sample may be carry-over from other donors' samples.

This clonotype has ten or more counts. This rearrangement joins TRBV2 to TRBJ2-5, with D perhaps TRBD2 (5 bases). Trimming cost V 8 bases and J 9 bases, with 16 bases left between them. CDR3 length equals 12 residues. Germline lookup yields CDR1 SNHLY and CDR2 FYNNEI. CDR3 in amino acids: CASRGFMRAQYF. The CDR3 nucleotides are TGTGCCAGCCGAGGATTCATGAGGGCCCAGTACTTC.

There are many counts of this clonotype. The chain carries TRBV25-1 and TRBJ2-7; D remains ambiguous. The CDR3 length is 15 residues. The germline V and J ends were trimmed by 3 bases and 1 base, with 13 bases remaining between them. Germline lookup yields CDR1 MGHDK and CDR2 SYGVNS. The CDR3 nucleotides are TGTGCCAGCAGTGAGTGTTGGCGGTTTTCCTACGAGCAGTACTTC. Translating gives CASSECWRFSYEQYF.

Worth noting for this clonotype: A much larger clone lies one base from this, so it may be a read error. The chain couples TRBV5-8 to TRBJ1-2; D gene ambiguous. The germline CDR1 and CDR2 sequences are SGHTS and YDEGEE. This CDR3 is built from 12 residues. The CDR3 DNA reads TGTGCCAGCAGCTTTAACAGCTATGGCTACGCCTTC. It translates to CASSFNSYGYAF. The full variable domain, rest sourced from reference TRBV5-8 and TRBJ1-2, is EAGVTQSPTHLIKTRGQQATLRCSPISGHTSVYWYQQALGLGLQFLLWYDEGEERNRGNFPPRFSGRQFPNYSSELNVNALELEDSALYLCASSFNSYGYAFGSGTRLTVV.

This clonotype was seen more than once but under ten times. This rearrangement joins TRBV19 to TRBJ2-3; no clear D gene. V gave up 3 bases and J gave up 5 bases, with 18 bases separating them. The CDR3 is 16 residues long. Per the germline V gene, CDR1 is LNHDA and CDR2 is SQIVND (reference sequence). The CDR3 reads CASSIWVGKQGDTQYF. The CDR3, as DNA: TGTGCCAGTAGTATTTGGGTAGGGAAACAAGGAGATACGCAGTATTTT.

The rearrangement uses TRBV2 and TRBJ2-4, with TRBD1 identical over 7 bases. V shed 6 bases, J shed 0 bases, and the junction held 8 bases outside the gene matches. The CDR3 consists of 16 residues. Per germline, CDR1 SNHLY and CDR2 FYNNEI. CDR3 in amino acids: CASSPRTGLAKNIQYF. For the CDR3, the DNA is TGTGCCAGCAGCCCCAGGACAGGACTAGCCAAAAACATTCAGTACTTC.

As to this clonotype: A read error may produce the germline difference seen at one junction end. The genes are TRBV18 and TRBJ2-7, with D unresolved. Germline values: CDR1 KGHSH, CDR2 LQKENI. CDR3 size: 15 residues. The chain's CDR3 is CASSPPQRNSYEQSF. The CDR3 DNA reads TGTGCCAGCTCACCACCGCAAAGAAACTCCTACGAGCAGTCCTTC.

This clonotype has ten or more counts. J is TRBJ2-5 and V is TRBV14; D may be TRBD2 (6 bases). The V gene lost 2 bases and the J gene lost 5 bases, with 18 bases spanning the gap. This CDR3 spans 16 amino acids. Germline V gene data show CDR1 as SGHDN and CDR2 as FVKESK. The CDR3 nucleotides are TGTGCCAGCAGCCAAAATCCGGGACTCCAGTCGGAGACCCAGTACTTC. Translated, it gives CASSQNPGLQSETQYF. The whole variable domain, remainder taken from reference TRBV14 and TRBJ2-5, is EAGVTQFPSHSVIEKGQTVTLRCDPISGHDNLYWYRRVMGKEIKFLLHFVKESKQDESGMPNNRFLAERTGGTYSTLKVQPAELEDSGVYFCASSQNPGLQSETQYFGPGTRLLVL.

This clonotype was counted a single time. Since a much larger clone is just one base distant, this may be a read error. V is TRBV15 and J is TRBJ2-2; the D gene could be TRBD1 or TRBD2 (6 bases each). This CDR3 has 14 residues. Germline CDR1 and CDR2: LNHNV and YYDKDF (reference sequence). The CDR3 loop is CATGRDRGPGELFF. The CDR3 DNA reads TGTGCCACCGGCAGAGATCGGGGGCCCGGGGAGCTGTTTTTT.

This clonotype has at least ten counts. This chain uses TRBV2 with TRBJ2-5; 8 positions match TRBD2. Germline V CDR1 and CDR2: SNHLY, FYNNEI. The CDR3 length is 14 residues. The trim removed 2 bases at V and 5 bases at J, leaving 4 bases unmatched. The CDR3 coding sequence is TGTGCCAGCAGTGAATGGACTAGCAGGGAGACCCAGTACTTC. Its translation is CASSEWTSRETQYF.

There are many counts of this clonotype. The chain is built from TRBV3-1 and TRBJ1-5, with a weak D call TRBD1 (5 bases). Germline V gene sequence: CDR1 LGHDT, CDR2 YNNKEL (reference sequence). The CDR3 is made up of 16 amino acids. Trimming shortened V by 0 bases and J by 4 bases, and 13 bases separated the two germline ends. This CDR3 is CASSQEPGRTNQPQHF. In DNA form, the CDR3 reads TGTGCCAGCAGCCAAGAACCGGGGCGAACTAATCAGCCCCAGCATTTT.

On this clonotype itself: Being one base from a much bigger clone, this may be a read error. V and J are TRBV2 and TRBJ2-5; 9 bases align to TRBD2. This CDR3 is 14 amino acids long. Germline V gene sequence: CDR1 SNHLY, CDR2 FYNNEI. CDR3: CASSESSGEEIQYF. The CDR3 DNA is TGTGCCAGCAGTGAGTCTAGCGGGGAAGAGATCCAGTACTTC.

This clonotype was counted between two and nine times. CDR3 loop: CASSGGLFGTVNTEAFF. The CDR3 DNA is TGTGCCAGCAGTGGAGGTTTATTTGGGACAGTGAACACTGAAGCTTTCTTT. The chain employs TRBV2 and TRBJ1-1; 7 bases align to TRBD1. Per the germline V gene, CDR1 is SNHLY and CDR2 is FYNNEI. The ends lost 4 bases at V and 0 bases at J; junction bases unmatched: 11. The CDR3 length is 17 residues.

V usage is TRBV6-2 or TRBV6-3 and J usage is TRBJ2-1; possible D gene TRBD1, 5 bases. Germline CDR1 reads MNHEY; CDR2 reads SVGEGT. The CDR3 sequence is 17 residues long. Trimming removed 2 bases from V and 0 bases from J, with 14 bases in between. This CDR3 reads CASSYVGVLNSYNEQFF. The CDR3 region has the DNA TGTGCCAGCAGTTACGTAGGGGTCCTTAACTCCTACAATGAGCAGTTCTTC.

This clonotype was seen many times. The chain links TRBV20-1 to TRBJ1-4; possibly TRBD1 for D (6 bases). Trimming removed 0 bases from V and 8 bases from J, with 19 bases in between. Germline V CDR1 and CDR2: DFQATT, SNEGSKA (reference sequence). There are 16 residues in the CDR3. The CDR3, as DNA: TGCAGTGCTAGAGATTGGGGGGACACCGGGGTGGAAAAACTGTTTTTT. Its translation: CSARDWGDTGVEKLFF.

This clonotype was counted at least ten times. The rearrangement links TRBV7-9 to TRBJ2-5, with 9 bases that match TRBD2. CDR3 size: 15 residues. CDR1 SEHNR and CDR2 FQNEAQ come from the germline V gene (reference sequence). V shed 5 bases, J shed 3 bases, and the junction held 7 bases outside the gene matches. CDR3 sequence: CASSTGLALEETQYF. The CDR3 DNA follows: TGTGCCAGCAGCACAGGACTAGCGCTGGAAGAGACCCAGTACTTC.

This clonotype was picked up many times. This chain uses TRBV18 with TRBJ1-2, with D hard to call. The CDR3 spans 12 residues. Germline V lookup: CDR1 KGHSH, CDR2 LQKENI. Between the trimmed V and J ends, which lost 3 bases and 4 bases, there was a span of 6 bases. The CDR3 DNA reads TGTGCCAGCTCACCCAACGGCTATGGCTACACCTTC. Protein sequence: CASSPNGYGYTF.

This clonotype was detected many times. J is TRBJ1-6 and V is TRBV18; 10 nucleotides line up with TRBD1. Unmatched junction bases numbered 4, after V lost 2 bases and J lost 9 bases. The CDR3 totals 15 residues. Germline V gene data show CDR1 as KGHSH and CDR2 as LQKENI. This chain's CDR3 is CASSPSGTGVSPLHF. CDR3 sequence (DNA): TGTGCCAGCTCACCATCCGGGACAGGGGTTTCACCCCTCCACTTT.

This clonotype was counted between two and nine times. This chain joins TRBV6-1 and TRBJ2-5; D remains ambiguous. The CDR3 totals 14 residues. CDR1 and CDR2 (germline): MNHNS, SASEGT. The V end was cut by 4 bases, the J end by 5 bases, with 14 bases between. This chain's CDR3 is CASSVAQGWETQYF. The CDR3, as DNA: TGTGCCAGCAGTGTTGCGCAAGGGTGGGAGACCCAGTACTTC.

This clonotype ranks as medium-sized. The genes are TRBV13 and TRBJ2-7; D unresolved. Germline assignment: CDR1 PRHDT and CDR2 FYEKMQ (reference sequence). Between the trimmed V and J ends, which lost 4 bases and 0 bases, there was a span of 1 base. The CDR3 is 11 residues long. CDR3: CASSSSYEQYF. CDR3 sequence (DNA): TGTGCCAGCAGCTCCTCCTACGAGCAGTACTTC.

This clonotype was detected ten times or more. The chain employs TRBV29-1 and TRBJ2-1; possibly TRBD1 for D (5 bases). The V gene's germline CDR1 is SQVTM and CDR2 ANQGSEA. V was clipped by 6 bases and J by 7 bases, with 10 bases between them. There are 11 residues in the CDR3. The CDR3 DNA reads as TGCAGCGTGCGGACAATGAATGAGCAGTTCTTC. This gives the protein CSVRTMNEQFF.

This rearrangement joins TRBV5-1 to TRBJ1-3, with 8 positions matching TRBD1. This CDR3 has 17 amino acids. Germline lookup yields CDR1 SGHRS and CDR2 YFSETQ. After removal of 1 base from V and 3 bases from J, the junction contained 9 bases not matched to a gene. The CDR3 loop is CASSLHQGAAGGNTIYF. CDR3 nucleotides: TGCGCCAGCAGCTTGCATCAGGGGGCAGCAGGTGGAAACACCATATATTTT.

This clonotype has at least ten counts. The V call is TRBV10-3, the J call TRBJ2-2; the D gene is possibly TRBD2 (5 bases). In germline, CDR1 is ENHRY, CDR2 SYGVKD. V gave up 2 bases and J gave up 7 bases, with 11 bases separating them. CDR3 length equals 14 residues. The CDR3: CAISEATSYGELFF. CDR3 sequence (DNA): TGTGCCATCAGTGAGGCCACTAGTTACGGGGAGCTGTTTTTT.

This clonotype was seen ten or more times. The chain is built from TRBV12-3 or TRBV12-4 and TRBJ1-5; D not resolved. CDR3 length: 13 residues. Trimming removed 6 bases at V and 5 bases at J, with 11 bases between. The CDR3 here is CASRKRADQPQHF. The CDR3 DNA reads TGTGCCAGCAGAAAGAGGGCGGATCAGCCCCAGCATTTT.

This clonotype has ten or more counts. V gene TRBV2 combines with J gene TRBJ2-5; D remains ambiguous. The CDR3 spans 14 residues. The V and J ends lost 4 bases and 5 bases respectively, with 14 bases between them. Germline V gene sequence: CDR1 SNHLY, CDR2 FYNNEI. The DNA of the CDR3 is TGTGCCAGCAGTGCGAGTCCTGACGGGGAGACCCAGTACTTC. It encodes CASSASPDGETQYF.

The table lists this clonotype with many counts. The rearrangement joins TRBV5-8 to TRBJ2-3, with D unclear. The CDR3 has 12 residues. Looked up from germline, CDR1 is SGHTS and CDR2 is YDEGEE. The V gene lost 6 bases and the J gene lost 5 bases, with 10 bases spanning the gap. CDR3 residues: CASNPRRDTQYF. Written as DNA, the CDR3 is TGTGCCAGCAATCCGAGGAGAGATACGCAGTATTTT.

There are many counts of this clonotype. V usage is TRBV13 and J usage is TRBJ2-3; 12 bases match TRBD2. The germline V gene has CDR1 PRHDT and CDR2 FYEKMQ (reference sequence). Germline trimming cut 6 bases from V and 4 bases from J; bases unmatched to any gene: 2. CDR3 size: 14 residues. The CDR3 reads CASRPSGGADTQYF. The CDR3 DNA reads TGTGCCAGCAGGCCTAGCGGGGGGGCAGATACGCAGTATTTT.